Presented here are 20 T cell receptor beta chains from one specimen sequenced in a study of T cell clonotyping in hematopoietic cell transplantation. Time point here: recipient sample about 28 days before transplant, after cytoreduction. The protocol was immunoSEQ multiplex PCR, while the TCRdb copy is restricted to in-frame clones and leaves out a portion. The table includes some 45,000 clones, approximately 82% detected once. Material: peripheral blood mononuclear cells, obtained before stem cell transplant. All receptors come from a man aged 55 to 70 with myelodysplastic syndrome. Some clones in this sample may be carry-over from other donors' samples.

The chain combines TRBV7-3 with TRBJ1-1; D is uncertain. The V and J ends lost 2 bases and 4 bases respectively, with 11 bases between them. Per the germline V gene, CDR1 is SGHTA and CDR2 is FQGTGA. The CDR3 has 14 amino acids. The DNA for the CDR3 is TGTGCCAGCAGCTTATCCGGGGTGGGCACTGAAGCTTTCTTT. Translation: CASSLSGVGTEAFF. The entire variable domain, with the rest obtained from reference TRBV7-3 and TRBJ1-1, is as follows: GAGVSQTPSNKVTEKGKYVELRCDPISGHTALYWYRQSLGQGPEFLIYFQGTGAADDSGLPNDRFFAVRPEGSVSTLKIQRTERGDSAVYLCASSLSGVGTEAFFGQGTRLTVV.

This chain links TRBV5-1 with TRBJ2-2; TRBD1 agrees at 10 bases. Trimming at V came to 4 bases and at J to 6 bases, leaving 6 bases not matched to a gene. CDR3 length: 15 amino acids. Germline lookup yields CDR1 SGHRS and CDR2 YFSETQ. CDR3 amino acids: CASSLRTGGSGELFF. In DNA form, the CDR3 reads TGCGCCAGCAGCCTGCGGACAGGGGGTTCCGGGGAGCTGTTTTTT.

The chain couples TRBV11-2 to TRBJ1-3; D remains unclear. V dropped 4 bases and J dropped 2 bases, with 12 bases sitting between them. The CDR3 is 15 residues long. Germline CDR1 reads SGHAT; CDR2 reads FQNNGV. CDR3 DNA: TGTGCCAGCAGCTCCCTCCGAGGGACTGGAAACACCATATATTTT. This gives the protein CASSSLRGTGNTIYF.

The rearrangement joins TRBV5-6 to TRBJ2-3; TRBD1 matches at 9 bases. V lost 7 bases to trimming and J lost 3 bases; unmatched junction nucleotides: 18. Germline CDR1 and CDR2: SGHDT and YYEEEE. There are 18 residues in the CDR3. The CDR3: CASQTRSRDRVLTDTQYF. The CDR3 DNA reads TGTGCCAGCCAAACCCGATCCCGGGACAGGGTATTAACAGATACGCAGTATTTT.

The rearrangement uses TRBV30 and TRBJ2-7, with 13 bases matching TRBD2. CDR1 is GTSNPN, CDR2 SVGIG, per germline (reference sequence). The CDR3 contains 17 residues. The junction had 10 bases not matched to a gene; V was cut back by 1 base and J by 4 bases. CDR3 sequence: CAWSATRTSGGPYEQYF. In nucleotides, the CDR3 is TGTGCCTGGAGTGCCACCCGGACTAGCGGGGGACCATACGAGCAGTACTTC.

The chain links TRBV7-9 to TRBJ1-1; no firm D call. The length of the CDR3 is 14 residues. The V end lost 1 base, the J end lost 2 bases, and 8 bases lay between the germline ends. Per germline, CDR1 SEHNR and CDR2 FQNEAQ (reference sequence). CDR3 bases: TGTGCCAGCAGCTTAGGTATGGGAAACACTGAAGCTTTCTTT. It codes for CASSLGMGNTEAFF.

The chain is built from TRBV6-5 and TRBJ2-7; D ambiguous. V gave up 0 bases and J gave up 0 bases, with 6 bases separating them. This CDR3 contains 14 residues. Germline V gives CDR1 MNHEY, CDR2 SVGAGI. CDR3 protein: CASSYSLDSYEQYF. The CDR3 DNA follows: TGTGCCAGCAGTTACTCATTAGACTCCTACGAGCAGTACTTC.

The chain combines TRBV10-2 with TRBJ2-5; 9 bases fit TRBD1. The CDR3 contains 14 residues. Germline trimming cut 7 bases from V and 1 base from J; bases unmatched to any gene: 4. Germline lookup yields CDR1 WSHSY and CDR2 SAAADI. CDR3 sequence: CASIGTGIQETQYF. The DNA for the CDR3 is TGCGCCAGCATTGGGACAGGGATCCAAGAGACCCAGTACTTC.

CDR3 residues: CASSPGGGTWVKETQYF. The CDR3 DNA reads as TGTGCCAGCAGCCCGGGGGGCGGTACCTGGGTCAAAGAGACCCAGTACTTC. The chain employs TRBV5-6 and TRBJ2-5; possibly TRBD2 for D (7 bases). The germline V gene has CDR1 SGHDT and CDR2 YYEEEE. Trimming removed 4 bases at V and 3 bases at J, with 22 bases between. CDR3 length equals 17 residues.

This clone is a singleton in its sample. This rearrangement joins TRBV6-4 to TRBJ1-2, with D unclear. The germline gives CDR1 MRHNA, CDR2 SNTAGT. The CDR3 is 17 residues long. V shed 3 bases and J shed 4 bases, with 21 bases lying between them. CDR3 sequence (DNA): TGTGCCAGCAGTGATGGAGTGGGCCACTCGGGCGGCTATGGCTACACCTTC. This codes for CASSDGVGHSGGYGYTF.

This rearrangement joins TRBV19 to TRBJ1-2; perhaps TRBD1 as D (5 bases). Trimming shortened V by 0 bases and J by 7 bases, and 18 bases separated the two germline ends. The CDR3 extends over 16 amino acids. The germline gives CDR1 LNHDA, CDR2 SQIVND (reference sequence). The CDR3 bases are TGTGCCAGTAGTATAGAGGCACCCCCGAGGGGAAGTGGCTACACCTTC. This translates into CASSIEAPPRGSGYTF.

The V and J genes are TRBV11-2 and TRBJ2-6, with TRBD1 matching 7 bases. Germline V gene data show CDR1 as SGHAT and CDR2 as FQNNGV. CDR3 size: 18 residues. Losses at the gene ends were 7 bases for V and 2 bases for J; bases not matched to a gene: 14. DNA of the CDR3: TGTGCCAGCATCTTGGGGGCAGGGGGTTGGCCTGGGGCCAACGTCCTGACTTTC. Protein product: CASILGAGGWPGANVLTF.

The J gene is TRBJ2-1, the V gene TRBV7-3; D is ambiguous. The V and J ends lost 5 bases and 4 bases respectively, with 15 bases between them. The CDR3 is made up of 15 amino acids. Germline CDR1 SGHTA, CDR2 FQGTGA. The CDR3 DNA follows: TGTGCCAGCAGCCCAGAAGCGACAAGGTACAATGAGCAGTTCTTC. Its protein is CASSPEATRYNEQFF.

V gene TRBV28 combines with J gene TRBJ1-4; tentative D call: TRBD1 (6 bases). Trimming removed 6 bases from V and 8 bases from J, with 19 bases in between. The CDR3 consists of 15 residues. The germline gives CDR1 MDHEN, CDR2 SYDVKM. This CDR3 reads CASRNLWGAREKLFF. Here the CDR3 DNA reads TGTGCCAGCAGGAACCTTTGGGGGGCGAGGGAAAAACTGTTTTTT.

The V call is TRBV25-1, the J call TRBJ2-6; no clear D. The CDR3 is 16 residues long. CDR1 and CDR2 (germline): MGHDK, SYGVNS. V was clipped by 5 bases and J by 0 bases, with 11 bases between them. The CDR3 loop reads CASSREVFSGANVLTF. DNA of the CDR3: TGTGCCAGCAGTAGAGAAGTCTTCTCTGGGGCCAACGTCCTGACTTTC.

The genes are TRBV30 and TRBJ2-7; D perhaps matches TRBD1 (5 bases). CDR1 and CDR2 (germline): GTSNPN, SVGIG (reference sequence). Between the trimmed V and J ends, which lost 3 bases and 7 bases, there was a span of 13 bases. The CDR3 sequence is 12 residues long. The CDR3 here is CAWSIIRGEQYF. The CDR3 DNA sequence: TGTGCCTGGAGCATTATTAGGGGAGAGCAGTACTTC.

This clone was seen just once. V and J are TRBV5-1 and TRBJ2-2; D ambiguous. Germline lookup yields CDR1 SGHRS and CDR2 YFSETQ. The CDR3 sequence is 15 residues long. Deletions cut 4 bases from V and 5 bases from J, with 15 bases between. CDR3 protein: CASSQNLRGTGELFF. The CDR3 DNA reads TGCGCCAGCAGCCAAAATTTAAGAGGTACCGGGGAGCTGTTTTTT.

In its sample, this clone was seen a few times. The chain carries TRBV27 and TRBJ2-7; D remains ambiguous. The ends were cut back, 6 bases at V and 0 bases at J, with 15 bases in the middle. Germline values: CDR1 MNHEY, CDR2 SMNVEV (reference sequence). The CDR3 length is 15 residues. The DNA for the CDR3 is TGTGCCAGCAGGCTGCAGCCCCGAAGCTCCTACGAGCAGTACTTC. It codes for CASRLQPRSSYEQYF.

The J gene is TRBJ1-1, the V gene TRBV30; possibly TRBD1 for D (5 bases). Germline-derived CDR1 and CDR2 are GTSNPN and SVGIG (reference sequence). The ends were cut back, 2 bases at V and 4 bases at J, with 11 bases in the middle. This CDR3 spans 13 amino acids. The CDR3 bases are TGTGCCTGGAGTCGGGGCCTGGGCACTGAAGCTTTCTTT. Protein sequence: CAWSRGLGTEAFF.

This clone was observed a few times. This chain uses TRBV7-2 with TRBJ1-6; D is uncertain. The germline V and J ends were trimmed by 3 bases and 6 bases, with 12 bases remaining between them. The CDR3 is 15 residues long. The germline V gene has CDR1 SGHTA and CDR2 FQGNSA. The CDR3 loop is CASSFVSGSNSPLHF. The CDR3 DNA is TGTGCCAGCAGCTTTGTCTCAGGAAGTAATTCACCCCTCCACTTT.